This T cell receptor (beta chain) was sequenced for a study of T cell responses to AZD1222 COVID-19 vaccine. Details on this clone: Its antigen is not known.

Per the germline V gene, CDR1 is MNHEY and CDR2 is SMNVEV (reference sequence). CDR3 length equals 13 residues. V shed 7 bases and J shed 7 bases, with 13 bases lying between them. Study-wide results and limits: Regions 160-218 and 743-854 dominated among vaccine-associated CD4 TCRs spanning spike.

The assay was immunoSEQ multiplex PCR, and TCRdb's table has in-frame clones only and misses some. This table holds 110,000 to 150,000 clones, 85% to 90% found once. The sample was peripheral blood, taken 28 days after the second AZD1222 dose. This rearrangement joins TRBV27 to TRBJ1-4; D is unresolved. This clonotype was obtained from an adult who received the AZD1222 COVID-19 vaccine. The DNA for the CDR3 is TGTGCCAGCACGGGCTTCCCCTTTGAAAAACTGTTTTTT. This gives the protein CASTGFPFEKLFF.